The 23 T cell receptor beta chains given below trace back to one sample, sequenced in a study of shared clonotypes between healthy human individuals. Clones were read by immunoSEQ multiplex PCR, and TCRdb kept only the in-frame ones, dropping some. The repertoire has 150,000 to 200,000 clones, over 80% of them found once; the top ten carry roughly 0.07%. The specimen was naive CD4+ T cells sorted from blood. Subset noted: CD45RA+ positively selected. The receptor set was obtained from a young woman in good health.

This chain uses TRBV28 with TRBJ2-7, with TRBD1 matching over 7 bases. With 5 bases clipped from V and 0 bases from J, the junction kept 7 bases outside the gene matches. Germline V gene data show CDR1 as MDHEN and CDR2 as SYDVKM. This CDR3 region has 15 residues. The CDR3 reads CASSTGQATSYEQYF. CDR3 sequence (DNA): TGTGCCAGCAGTACCGGACAGGCGACCTCCTACGAGCAGTACTTC.

The genes are TRBV18 and TRBJ2-1, with TRBD2 matching 10 bases. Germline values: CDR1 KGHSH, CDR2 LQKENI. V trimming: 2 bases; J trimming: 13 bases; junction bases outside the gene matches: 8. CDR3 length: 14 amino acids. CDR3 bases: TGTGCCAGCTCACCATTACCAGCGGGAGGGCCCCAGTTCTTC. Residues: CASSPLPAGGPQFF.

This chain uses TRBV28 with TRBJ2-7; D is perhaps TRBD2 (5 bases). This CDR3 comprises 12 residues. The V and J ends lost 3 bases and 4 bases respectively, with 7 bases between them. Germline V gene data show CDR1 as MDHEN and CDR2 as SYDVKM. The CDR3 loop is CASSFGVYEQYF. In nucleotides, the CDR3 is TGTGCCAGCAGTTTCGGGGTTTACGAGCAGTACTTC.

The chain employs TRBV28 and TRBJ2-7, with 7 bases fitting TRBD1. Germline CDR1 MDHEN, CDR2 SYDVKM. V lost 6 bases and J lost 4; bases outside the gene matches: 6. The CDR3 runs to 13 residues. The CDR3 region is CASRTGSPYEQYF. CDR3 bases: TGTGCCAGCAGGACAGGGTCGCCTTACGAGCAGTACTTC.

J is TRBJ1-5 and V is TRBV28; D remains ambiguous. The V gene lost 6 bases and the J gene lost 6 bases, with 12 bases spanning the gap. The CDR3 runs 13 residues. Per the germline V gene, CDR1 is MDHEN and CDR2 is SYDVKM. CDR3 in DNA: TGTGCCAGCAGCTACCGGACGGGTCAGCCCCAGCATTTT. Protein sequence: CASSYRTGQPQHF.

V usage is TRBV7-9 and J usage is TRBJ1-5; D gene ambiguous. V was cut by 10 bases and J by 3 bases, with 4 bases left in between. Germline values: CDR1 SEHNR, CDR2 FQNEAQ (reference sequence). The CDR3 length is 10 residues. Here the CDR3 reads CATDNQPQHF. DNA for the CDR3: TGTGCCACCGACAATCAGCCCCAGCATTTT.

This rearrangement joins TRBV19 to TRBJ2-5; a weak D match, TRBD1 (5 bases). The DNA end lines up better with TRBJ2-7; the J call may be wrong. The CDR3 spans 13 residues. CDR1 LNHDA and CDR2 SQIVND come from the germline V gene (reference sequence). The CDR3 sequence is CADKGAHSYEQYF. In nucleotides, the CDR3 is TGTGCCGATAAAGGGGCCCACTCCTACGAGCAGTACTTC.

The chain couples TRBV19 to TRBJ2-2; D gene uncertain. The CDR3 length is 13 residues. The V gene's germline CDR1 is LNHDA and CDR2 SQIVND (reference sequence). Trimming left V 6 bases short and J 5 bases short, with 10 bases between. The CDR3 region is CASRLRRTGELFF. The CDR3, as DNA: TGTGCCAGTAGGCTTAGGCGGACCGGGGAGCTGTTTTTT. Full variable domain (rest looked up from reference TRBV19 and TRBJ2-2): DGGITQSPKYLFRKEGQNVTLSCEQNLNHDAMYWYRQDPGQGLRLIYYSQIVNDFQKGDIAEGYSVSREKKESFPLTVTSAQKNPTAFYLCASRLRRTGELFFGEGSRLTVL.

The chain links TRBV30 to TRBJ1-4, with TRBD1 matching 7 bases. This CDR3 contains 15 residues. V lost 4 bases to trimming and J lost 0 bases; unmatched junction nucleotides: 5. Germline loops: CDR1 GTSNPN, CDR2 SVGIG (reference sequence). The CDR3 DNA sequence: TGTGCCTGGAAAAGGACAGGTCCAACTAATGAAAAACTGTTTTTT. Translating it yields CAWKRTGPTNEKLFF.

This rearrangement joins TRBV28 to TRBJ1-1, with D uncertain. Germline V gene lookup returns CDR1 MDHEN and CDR2 SYDVKM. V gave up 6 bases and J gave up 5 bases, with 7 bases separating them. The CDR3 is 11 residues long. CDR3 DNA: TGTGCCAGCAGCGGAGTGACTGAAGCTTTCTTT. Protein sequence: CASSGVTEAFF.

This chain links TRBV5-4 with TRBJ2-7; possibly TRBD1 or TRBD2 for D (6 bases each). In germline, CDR1 is SGHNT, CDR2 YYREEE (reference sequence). The CDR3 extends over 16 amino acids. Deletions cut 1 base from V and 5 bases from J, with 19 bases between. The CDR3 coding sequence is TGTGCCAGCAGCTTGCTATTCGACAAGGGGGGCGACGAGCAGTACTTC. Translation gives CASSLLFDKGGDEQYF.

The J gene is TRBJ1-1, the V gene TRBV6-5, with a tentative D call TRBD1 (5 bases). CDR3 length: 16 residues. V was clipped by 0 bases and J by 4 bases, with 15 bases between them. Germline V lookup: CDR1 MNHEY, CDR2 SVGAGI. In nucleotides, the CDR3 is TGTGCCAGCAGTTACTCGATTGAGGGGATGGGCACTGAAGCTTTCTTT. Its translation is CASSYSIEGMGTEAFF.

V is TRBV5-1 and J is TRBJ2-1; no reliable D call. There are 12 residues in the CDR3. Per germline, CDR1 SGHRS and CDR2 YFSETQ. V was cut by 0 bases and J by 7 bases, with 5 bases left in between. CDR3 sequence (DNA): TGCGCCAGCAGCTTGGGGGAAAATGAGCAGTTCTTC. This codes for CASSLGENEQFF.

V usage is TRBV28 and J usage is TRBJ2-7, with D hard to call. The V gene lost 3 bases and the J gene lost 0 bases, with 12 bases spanning the gap. From germline, CDR1 is MDHEN and CDR2 SYDVKM. This CDR3 region has 15 residues. CDR3 loop: CASSFYSRSSYEQYF. The CDR3 nucleotides are TGTGCCAGCAGTTTCTACTCCCGCTCCTCCTACGAGCAGTACTTC.

The gene calls are TRBV28 and TRBJ2-1; 10 positions match TRBD1. The germline gives CDR1 MDHEN, CDR2 SYDVKM. The CDR3 loop spans 18 amino acids. After removal of 3 bases from V and 0 bases from J, the junction contained 8 bases not matched to a gene. Written as DNA, the CDR3 is TGTGCCAGCAGTTTCGGGACAGGGGCCCTGGGCTCCTACAATGAGCAGTTCTTC. This encodes CASSFGTGALGSYNEQFF.

The chain combines TRBV29-1 with TRBJ2-1; D is ambiguous. Germline V CDR1 and CDR2: SQVTM, ANQGSEA. The V gene lost 3 bases and the J gene lost 5 bases, with 17 bases spanning the gap. The CDR3 is 15 residues long. The CDR3 coding sequence is TGCAGCGTTGAGGACCATAAGCCGGTGAACAATGAGCAGTTCTTC. It specifies CSVEDHKPVNNEQFF.

The chain's CDR3 is CASSSGRVQETQYF. The CDR3 region has the DNA TGTGCCAGTAGTAGCGGGAGAGTCCAAGAGACCCAGTACTTC. The rearrangement links TRBV19 to TRBJ2-5; the match to TRBD2 covers 7 bases. The CDR3 is 14 residues long. The germline V gene has CDR1 LNHDA and CDR2 SQIVND (reference sequence). The junction had 3 bases not matched to a gene; V was cut back by 4 bases and J by 1 base.

This chain links TRBV20-1 with TRBJ2-7; D is unclear. The CDR3 runs 10 residues. Per the germline V gene, CDR1 is DFQATT and CDR2 is SNEGSKA (reference sequence). V shed 7 bases and J shed 4 bases, with 8 bases lying between them. CDR3 bases: TGCAGTGTAGGGCAGTACGAGCAGTACTTC. Translating it yields CSVGQYEQYF.

The J gene is TRBJ2-7, the V gene TRBV28; weak D call: TRBD1 (6 bases). In germline, CDR1 is MDHEN, CDR2 SYDVKM. CDR3 size: 13 residues. Trimming removed 3 bases at V and 4 bases at J, with 10 bases between. The CDR3 loop is CASSLTGQYEQYF. The CDR3 DNA follows: TGTGCCAGCAGTTTGACGGGACAATACGAGCAGTACTTC. The entire variable domain, with the rest obtained from reference TRBV28 and TRBJ2-7, is as follows: DVKVTQSSRYLVKRTGEKVFLECVQDMDHENMFWYRQDPGLGLRLIYFSYDVKMKEKGDIPEGYSVSREKKERFSLILESASTNQTSMYLCASSLTGQYEQYFGPGTRLTVT.

V usage is TRBV18 and J usage is TRBJ1-5; 8 bases line up with TRBD1. This CDR3 spans 15 amino acids. Germline-derived CDR1 and CDR2 are KGHSH and LQKENI. J was trimmed by 3 bases and V by 6 bases; bases with no gene match: 7. The CDR3, as DNA: TGTGCCAGCTCGCTAGGGACAGGCGTCAATCAGCCCCAGCATTTT. The encoded protein is CASSLGTGVNQPQHF.

The chain joins TRBV30 to TRBJ2-7, with D uncertain. V dropped 0 bases and J dropped 4 bases, with 10 bases sitting between them. This CDR3 comprises 13 residues. Germline V gene data show CDR1 as GTSNPN and CDR2 as SVGIG (reference sequence). CDR3 protein: CAWSVDGSYEQYF. CDR3 DNA: TGTGCCTGGAGTGTGGACGGTTCGTACGAGCAGTACTTC.

The chain recombines TRBV6-4 with TRBJ1-3; D gene unclear. Trimming cost V 6 bases and J 0 bases, with 18 bases left between them. CDR1 is MRHNA, CDR2 SNTAGT, per germline. The CDR3 sequence is 17 residues long. This CDR3 reads CASRTSSGATSGNTIYF. The CDR3 region has the DNA TGTGCCAGCAGGACGTCCTCAGGTGCAACCTCTGGAAACACCATATATTTT.

This clone was observed a single time. This rearrangement joins TRBV28 to TRBJ2-7; D might be TRBD2 (5 bases). Germline loops: CDR1 MDHEN, CDR2 SYDVKM. The V end was cut by 0 bases, the J end by 5 bases, with 14 bases between. The CDR3 totals 15 residues. CDR3 sequence: CASSLWSGGSDEQYF. The CDR3 nucleotides are TGTGCCAGCAGTTTATGGTCAGGAGGAAGTGACGAGCAGTACTTC.